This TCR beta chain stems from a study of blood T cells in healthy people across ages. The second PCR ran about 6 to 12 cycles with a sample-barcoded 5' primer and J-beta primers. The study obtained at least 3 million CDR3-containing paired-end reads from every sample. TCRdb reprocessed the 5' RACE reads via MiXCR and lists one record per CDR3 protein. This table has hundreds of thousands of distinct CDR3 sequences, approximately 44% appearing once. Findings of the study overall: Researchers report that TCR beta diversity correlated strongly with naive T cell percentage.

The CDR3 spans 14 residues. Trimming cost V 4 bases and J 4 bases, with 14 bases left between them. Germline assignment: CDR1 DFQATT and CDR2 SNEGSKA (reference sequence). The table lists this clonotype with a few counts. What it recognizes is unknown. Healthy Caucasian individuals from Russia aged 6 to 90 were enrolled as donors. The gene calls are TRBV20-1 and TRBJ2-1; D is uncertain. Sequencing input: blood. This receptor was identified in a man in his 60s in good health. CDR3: CSAKDPSAYNEQFF. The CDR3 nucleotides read TGCAGTGCTAAAGACCCCTCCGCGTACAATGAGCAGTTCTTC.